This T cell receptor (beta chain) was observed in a study of Ad26.COV2.S vaccination and SARS-CoV-2 variants. Study summary: Within the COV1001 Ad26.COV2.S trial arm, the donor was enrolled. In the study, Ad26.COV2.S was injected intramuscularly once, or twice 56 days apart.

Regarding this clone: Its antigen is undetermined.

The treatment denotes: about 20 received Ad26.COV2.S at low or high dose, single or two shots; a few received placebo; per-sample allocation not given. On day 63 after the first injection, vaccine and placebo recipients gave samples. Cohort 1b enrolled adults aged 18-55 years in Boston. CDR3 length: 13 amino acids. The junction had 6 bases not matched to a gene; V was cut back by 5 bases and J by 8 bases. Germline loops: CDR1 MNHEY, CDR2 SMNVEV (reference sequence). Broader study findings: Non-spike TCR breadth did not differ much between vaccine and placebo recipients.

The method was immunoSEQ multiplex PCR; TCRdb's version includes in-frame clones alone and lacks a portion of them. The profile shows some 460,000 clones, 80% to 90% of them singletons. The chain links TRBV27 to TRBJ1-3, with TRBD1 matching over 7 bases. This clonotype was obtained from a person between 18 and 65 years old who received the Ad26.COV2.S COVID-19 vaccine or a placebo. The material sequenced was peripheral blood, taken in a trial of Ad26.COV2.S vaccine versus placebo. CDR3 region: CASSQTGSHTIYF. For the CDR3, the DNA is TGTGCCAGCAGTCAGACAGGGAGCCACACCATATATTTT.